These 23 T cell receptor beta chains were sequenced from one sample in a study of T cell responses to AZD1222 COVID-19 vaccine. The method was immunoSEQ multiplex PCR; TCRdb's version includes in-frame clones alone and lacks a portion of them. The data show 180,000 or so clones, with around nine tenths seen just once and approximately 1.8% held by the top ten. The sample consisted of peripheral blood, taken on day 0 of AZD1222 vaccination. The source is an adult in good health.

Only a few counts were recorded for this clone. This chain links TRBV24-1 with TRBJ2-1, with D unresolved. CDR1 is KGHDR, CDR2 SFDVKD, per germline. The CDR3 extends over 15 amino acids. Trimming removed 1 base at V and 2 bases at J, with 8 bases between. CDR3 amino acids: CATSDFSDPYNEQFF. Here the CDR3 DNA reads TGTGCCACCAGTGATTTTTCAGATCCCTACAATGAGCAGTTCTTC.

The chain recombines TRBV5-1 with TRBJ2-5; 10 bases are shared with TRBD2. The germline CDR1 and CDR2 sequences are SGHRS and YFSETQ. There are 15 residues in the CDR3. V lost 3 bases to trimming and J lost 3 bases; unmatched junction nucleotides: 5. The CDR3 here is CASSWSGGAEETQYF. The DNA of the CDR3 is TGCGCCAGCAGCTGGAGCGGGGGGGCTGAAGAGACCCAGTACTTC.

This rearrangement joins TRBV30 to TRBJ1-2; 8 nucleotides match TRBD1. The V gene's germline CDR1 is GTSNPN and CDR2 SVGIG (reference sequence). This CDR3 spans 15 amino acids. Trimming removed 0 bases from V and 5 bases from J; junction bases left unmatched: 8. The CDR3, as DNA: TGTGCCTGGAGTGTACTAGTGAACAGGGGGTATGGCTACACCTTC. It codes for CAWSVLVNRGYGYTF.

The genes are TRBV2 and TRBJ1-1; 8 bases line up with TRBD1. The CDR3 extends over 15 amino acids. Germline V gene sequence: CDR1 SNHLY, CDR2 FYNNEI. The trim removed 6 bases at V and 4 bases at J, leaving 10 bases unmatched. The CDR3 spells CASRIQGDLGTEAFF. CDR3 bases: TGTGCCAGCAGGATACAGGGGGATCTGGGCACTGAAGCTTTCTTT.

The chain joins TRBV9 to TRBJ1-6; D is unclear. The CDR3 is 14 residues long. V was trimmed by 4 bases and J by 11 bases, leaving 16 bases between them. Germline values: CDR1 SGDLS, CDR2 YYNGEE. For the CDR3, the DNA is TGTGCCAGCAGCCGAACTTTGGAGGATGCACCCCTCCACTTT. Its translation: CASSRTLEDAPLHF. The complete variable domain, with remaining parts taken from reference TRBV9 and TRBJ1-6, reads DSGVTQTPKHLITATGQRVTLRCSPRSGDLSVYWYQQSLDQGLQFLIQYYNGEERAKGNILERFSAQQFPDLHSELNLSSLELGDSALYFCASSRTLEDAPLHFGNGTRLTVT.

This clone appeared once. This sequence joins TRBV28 and TRBJ2-2, with 7 nucleotides matching TRBD2. J was trimmed by 0 bases and V by 0 bases; bases with no gene match: 4. From germline, CDR1 is MDHEN and CDR2 SYDVKM. CDR3 length: 17 residues. The CDR3 region is CASSLWGAGPNTGELFF. Here the CDR3 DNA reads TGTGCCAGCAGTTTATGGGGAGCGGGGCCGAACACCGGGGAGCTGTTTTTT.

The CDR3: CASSYGLAGGAEQFF. CDR3 sequence (DNA): TGTGCCAGCAGTTACGGACTAGCGGGAGGAGCTGAGCAGTTCTTC. The V call is TRBV6-5, the J call TRBJ2-1, with TRBD2 matching over 14 bases. CDR3 length: 15 residues. Germline trimming cut 2 bases from V and 9 bases from J; bases unmatched to any gene: 3. Germline V gene sequence: CDR1 MNHEY, CDR2 SVGAGI.

The CDR3, as DNA: TGCGCCAGCAGCTTGGATGGGACAGATAATCAGCCCCAGCATTTT. Its protein product is CASSLDGTDNQPQHF. This chain links TRBV5-1 with TRBJ1-5; 7 bases fit TRBD1. The CDR3 contains 15 residues. Losses at the gene ends were 0 bases for V and 4 bases for J; bases not matched to a gene: 4. Germline CDR1 is SGHRS and CDR2 is YFSETQ.

This clone showed up just once. The genes are TRBV28 and TRBJ1-5; no reliable D call. The CDR3 is 15 amino acids. Between the trimmed V and J ends, which lost 6 bases and 1 base, there was a span of 13 bases. Germline-derived CDR1 and CDR2 are MDHEN and SYDVKM. The CDR3 DNA follows: TGTGCCAGCAGCGGAAATTTCCGGAGCAATCAGCCCCAGCATTTT. Translating gives CASSGNFRSNQPQHF.

J is TRBJ1-2 and V is TRBV28; 8 bases are a match to TRBD1. The CDR3 loop spans 14 amino acids. The V gene end was trimmed by 3 bases and the J gene end by 4 bases; junction bases not matched to a gene: 4. Germline loops: CDR1 MDHEN, CDR2 SYDVKM. This CDR3 reads CASSFQGAVYGYTF. CDR3 nucleotides: TGTGCCAGCAGTTTTCAGGGGGCCGTCTATGGCTACACCTTC.

J is TRBJ1-1 and V is TRBV9; 7 bases are a match to TRBD1. This CDR3 has 14 residues. Germline CDR1 reads SGDLS; CDR2 reads YYNGEE. V was pared by 0 bases and J by 4 bases, with 3 bases of the junction left unmatched. CDR3 nucleotides: TGTGCCAGCAGCGTAGCGGCAGGGGGCACTGAAGCTTTCTTT. It translates to CASSVAAGGTEAFF.

CDR3 residues: CSVESRGVYTEAFF. DNA of the CDR3: TGCAGCGTTGAATCAAGGGGCGTATACACTGAAGCTTTCTTT. V and J are TRBV29-1 and TRBJ1-1; D might be TRBD1 (5 bases). Trimming removed 2 bases at V and 3 bases at J, with 13 bases between. Germline V gene data show CDR1 as SQVTM and CDR2 as ANQGSEA. This CDR3 comprises 14 residues. The full variable domain, in which reference TRBV29-1 and TRBJ1-1 provide the parts outside the CDR3, is SAVISQKPSRDICQRGTSLTIQCQVDSQVTMMFWYRQQPGQSLTLIATANQGSEATYESGFVIDKFPISRPNLTFSTLTVSNMSPEDSSIYLCSVESRGVYTEAFFGQGTRLTVV.

The chain couples TRBV28 to TRBJ1-5; maybe TRBD1 (6 bases). CDR3 size: 15 residues. Germline CDR1 reads MDHEN; CDR2 reads SYDVKM. Trimming took 3 bases from V and 6 from J, leaving 15 bases between them. CDR3 nucleotides: TGTGCCAGCAGTTTGGGGGGGGCTAACAGTCAGCCCCAGCATTTT. Its protein is CASSLGGANSQPQHF. The whole variable domain, filled in from reference TRBV28 and TRBJ1-5, reads DVKVTQSSRYLVKRTGEKVFLECVQDMDHENMFWYRQDPGLGLRLIYFSYDVKMKEKGDIPEGYSVSREKKERFSLILESASTNQTSMYLCASSLGGANSQPQHFGDGTRLSIL.

This chain uses TRBV20-1 with TRBJ1-2; 8 bases line up with TRBD1. The germline V gene encodes CDR1 DFQATT and CDR2 SNEGSKA (reference sequence). The CDR3 totals 15 residues. V lost 3 bases and J lost 4; bases outside the gene matches: 10. The DNA for the CDR3 is TGCAGTGCTAGTCATTCAGGGGGCGATAGCTATGGCTACACCTTC. It codes for CSASHSGGDSYGYTF.

The chain is built from TRBV19 and TRBJ2-1; 10 positions match TRBD2. Germline V gene data show CDR1 as LNHDA and CDR2 as SQIVND (reference sequence). The CDR3 contains 16 residues. J lost 7 bases, V lost 1 base, and 7 bases had no gene match. This chain's CDR3 is CASSIAAGGPQNEQFF. CDR3 nucleotide sequence: TGTGCCAGTAGTATAGCAGCGGGAGGGCCTCAGAATGAGCAGTTCTTC.

The V call is TRBV4-2, the J call TRBJ2-7; 10 nucleotides line up with TRBD1. V lost 4 bases to trimming and J lost 2 bases; unmatched junction nucleotides: 2. The CDR3 is 14 residues long. Germline assignment: CDR1 LGHNA and CDR2 YNFKEQ. The CDR3 here is CASSPDRGTYEQYF. In DNA, the CDR3 is TGTGCCAGCAGCCCGGACAGGGGGACCTACGAGCAGTACTTC.

The chain employs TRBV7-3 and TRBJ2-4; D is possibly TRBD2 (7 bases). Germline loops: CDR1 SGHTA, CDR2 FQGTGA. CDR3 length: 16 amino acids. Trimming left V 5 bases short and J 3 bases short, with 17 bases between. CDR3 loop: CASSPGGGAGKNIQYF. DNA for the CDR3: TGTGCCAGCAGCCCTGGGGGGGGCGCGGGCAAAAACATTCAGTACTTC.

The CDR3 DNA is TGCGCCAGCAGCTTGGTGGATATATCCTACAATGAGCAGTTCTTC. Translated, it gives CASSLVDISYNEQFF. The genes are TRBV5-1 and TRBJ2-1; the D is unclear. The germline V gene has CDR1 SGHRS and CDR2 YFSETQ. The V gene lost 0 bases and the J gene lost 1 base, with 8 bases spanning the gap. This CDR3 region has 15 residues.

The chain has TRBV21-1 and TRBJ1-2; the table's TRBD1 call for D was not verified on the DNA. TRBV21-1 is assigned pseudogene status. The CDR3 consists of 16 residues. CDR3 loop: CASSQRNGQGTYGYTF. The CDR3 DNA sequence: TGTGCCAGCAGCCAAAGGAACGGACAGGGGACATATGGCTACACCTTC.

This chain connects TRBV5-5 to TRBJ1-2, with TRBD1 identical over 11 bases. V was pared by 4 bases and J by 5 bases, with 4 bases of the junction left unmatched. CDR3 size: 14 residues. Germline CDR1 reads SGHKS; CDR2 reads YYEKEE (reference sequence). Here the CDR3 reads CASSPGTGGYGYTF. The DNA for the CDR3 is TGTGCCAGCAGCCCCGGGACAGGGGGTTATGGCTACACCTTC.

This chain uses TRBV12-3 or TRBV12-4 with TRBJ1-2; D gene uncertain. Trimming stripped 9 bases from V and 2 bases from J, with 10 bases between. The CDR3 is 12 residues long. The chain's CDR3 is CASTQQNYGYTF. The CDR3 DNA reads TGTGCCAGTACACAGCAGAACTATGGCTACACCTTC.

CDR3 sequence reads: CASSEYGANTDTQYF. Here the CDR3 DNA reads TGTGCCAGCAGTGAATATGGGGCCAACACAGATACGCAGTATTTT. The chain recombines TRBV2 with TRBJ2-3, with D possibly TRBD1 on 5 matching bases. The germline V gene encodes CDR1 SNHLY and CDR2 FYNNEI. This CDR3 is built from 15 residues. Trimming removed 2 bases from V and 2 bases from J, with 11 bases in between.

Remarks on this clone: The sample contains more than one DNA sequence encoding this CDR3. J is TRBJ1-1 and V is TRBV6-2 or TRBV6-3; 8 bases match TRBD1. The CDR3 runs 15 residues. V was clipped by 4 bases and J by 1 base; unmatched bases: 5. Germline CDR1 MNHEY, CDR2 SVGEGT. The CDR3 sequence: CASSSAGTGNTEAFF. The CDR3 region has the DNA TGTGCCAGCAGTTCCGCCGGGACAGGGAACACTGAAGCTTTCTTT.